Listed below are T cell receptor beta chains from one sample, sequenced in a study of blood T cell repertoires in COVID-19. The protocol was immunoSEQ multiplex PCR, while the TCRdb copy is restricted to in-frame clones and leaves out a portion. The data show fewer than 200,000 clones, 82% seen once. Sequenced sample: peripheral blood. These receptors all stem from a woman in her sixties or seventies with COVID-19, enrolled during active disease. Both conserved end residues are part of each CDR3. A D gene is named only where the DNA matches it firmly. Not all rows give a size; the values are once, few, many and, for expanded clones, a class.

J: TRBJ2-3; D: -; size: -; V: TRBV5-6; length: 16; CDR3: CASSLMRELSTDTQYF; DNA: TGTGCCAGCAGCTTGATGAGGGAGCTGAGCACAGATACGCAGTATTTT
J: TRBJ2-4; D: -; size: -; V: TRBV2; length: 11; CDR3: CASLTLGGSHF; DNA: TGTGCCAGCCTTACGCTGGGGGGTTCTCACTTC
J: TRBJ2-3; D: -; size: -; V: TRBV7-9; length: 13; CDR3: CASSFSVADTQYF; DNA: TGTGCCAGCAGCTTTAGCGTGGCAGATACGCAGTATTTT
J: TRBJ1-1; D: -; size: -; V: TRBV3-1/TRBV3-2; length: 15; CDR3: CASSLLPEGRTEAFF; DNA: TGTGCCAGCAGCCTTCTCCCTGAGGGGAGGACTGAAGCTTTCTTT
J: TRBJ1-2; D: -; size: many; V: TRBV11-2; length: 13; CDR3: CASSLQRQYGYTF; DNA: TGTGCCAGCAGCTTACAAAGACAGTATGGCTACACCTTC
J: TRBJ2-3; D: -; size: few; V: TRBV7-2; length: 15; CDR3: CASLKHRASTDTQYF; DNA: TGTGCCAGCCTAAAACACAGGGCTAGCACAGATACGCAGTATTTT
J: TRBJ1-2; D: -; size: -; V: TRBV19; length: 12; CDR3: CASSPGISGYTF; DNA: TGTGCCAGTAGCCCAGGGATTTCGGGCTACACCTTC
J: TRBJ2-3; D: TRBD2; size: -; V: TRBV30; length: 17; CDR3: CAWSGFFGLAGGNTQYF; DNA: TGTGCCTGGAGTGGATTTTTCGGACTAGCGGGAGGAAATACGCAGTATTTT
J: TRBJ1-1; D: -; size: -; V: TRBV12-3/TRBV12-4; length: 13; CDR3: CASSFIEGLEAFF; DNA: TGTGCCAGCAGTTTCATAGAGGGACTCGAAGCTTTCTTT
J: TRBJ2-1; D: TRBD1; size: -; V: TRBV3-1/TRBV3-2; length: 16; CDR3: CASRPTDRGGYNEQFF; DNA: TGTGCCAGCAGACCGACCGACAGGGGTGGTTACAATGAGCAGTTCTTC
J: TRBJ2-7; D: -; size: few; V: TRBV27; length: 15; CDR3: CASSSASANRYEQYF; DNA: TGTGCCAGCAGTTCGGCTAGCGCGAACCGTTACGAGCAGTACTTC
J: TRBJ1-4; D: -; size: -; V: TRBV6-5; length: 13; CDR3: CASRDRLNEKLFF; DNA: TGTGCCAGCAGAGACAGACTTAATGAAAAACTGTTTTTT
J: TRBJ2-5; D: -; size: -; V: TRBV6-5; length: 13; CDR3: CASCRAGEETQYF; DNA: TGTGCCAGTTGCCGGGCAGGGGAAGAGACCCAGTACTTC
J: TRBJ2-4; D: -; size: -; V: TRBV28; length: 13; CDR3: CASSSGRVGIQYF; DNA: TGTGCCAGCAGTTCAGGAAGAGTTGGCATTCAGTACTTC
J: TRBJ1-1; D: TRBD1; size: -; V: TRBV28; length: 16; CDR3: CASTPLGAGGYTEAFF; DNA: TGTGCCAGCACCCCTCTGGGAGCAGGGGGGTATACTGAAGCTTTCTTT
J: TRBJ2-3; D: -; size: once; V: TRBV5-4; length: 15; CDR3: CASSLGLAGTDTQYF; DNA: TGTGCCAGCAGCTTGGGTCTAGCTGGGACAGATACGCAGTATTTT
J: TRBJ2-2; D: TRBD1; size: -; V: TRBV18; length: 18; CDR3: CASSPNTPGQSNTGELFF; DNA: TGTGCCAGCTCACCAAATACTCCGGGACAGAGTAACACCGGGGAGCTGTTTTTT
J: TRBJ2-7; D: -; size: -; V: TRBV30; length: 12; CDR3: CACLGLSYEQYF; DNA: TGTGCCTGTCTGGGGCTCTCCTACGAGCAGTACTTC
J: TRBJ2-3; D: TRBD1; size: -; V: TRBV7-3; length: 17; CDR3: CASSLTGGTGVIDTQYF; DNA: TGTGCCAGCAGCTTAACGGGCGGGACAGGGGTGATAGATACGCAGTATTTT
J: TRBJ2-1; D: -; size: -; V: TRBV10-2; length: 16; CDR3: CASGTHGGDGYNEQFF; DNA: TGCGCCAGCGGGACCCACGGGGGAGATGGCTACAATGAGCAGTTCTTC
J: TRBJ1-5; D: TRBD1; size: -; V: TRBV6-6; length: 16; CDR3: CASSPGWDSSNQPQHF; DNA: TGTGCCAGCAGCCCGGGGTGGGACAGTAGCAATCAGCCCCAGCATTTT
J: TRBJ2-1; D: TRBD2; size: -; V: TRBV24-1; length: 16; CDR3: CATRGPSGGIYNEQFF; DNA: TGTGCCACCCGGGGGCCTAGCGGGGGGATATACAATGAGCAGTTCTTC
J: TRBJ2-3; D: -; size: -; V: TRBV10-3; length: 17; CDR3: CAISGGGNVLGTDTQYF; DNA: TGTGCCATCAGTGGGGGCGGAAACGTCCTTGGCACAGATACGCAGTATTTT
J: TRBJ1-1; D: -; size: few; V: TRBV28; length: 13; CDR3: CASSLRQDTEAFF; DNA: TGTGCCAGCAGTTTGAGACAGGATACTGAAGCTTTCTTT
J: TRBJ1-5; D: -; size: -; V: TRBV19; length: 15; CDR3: CASSGDIIGYQPQHF; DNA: TGTGCCAGTAGCGGGGACATTATCGGGTATCAGCCCCAGCATTTT
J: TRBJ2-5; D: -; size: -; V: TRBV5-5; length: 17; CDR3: CASSSPKLSGRQETQYF; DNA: TGTGCCAGCAGCTCGCCCAAATTATCAGGTAGACAAGAGACCCAGTACTTC
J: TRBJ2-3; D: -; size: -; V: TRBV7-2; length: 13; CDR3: CASTPVSTDTQYF; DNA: TGTGCCAGCACCCCCGTTTCCACAGATACGCAGTATTTT
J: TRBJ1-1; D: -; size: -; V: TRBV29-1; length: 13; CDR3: CSVEWAKNTEAFF; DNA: TGCAGCGTTGAATGGGCGAAGAACACTGAAGCTTTCTTT
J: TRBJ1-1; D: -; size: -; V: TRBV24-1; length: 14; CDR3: CATSEGGVNTEAFF; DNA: TGTGCCACCAGTGAAGGAGGGGTGAACACTGAAGCTTTCTTT
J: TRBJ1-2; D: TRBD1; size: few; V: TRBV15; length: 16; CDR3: CATSRERGQGAGGYTF; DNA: TGTGCCACCAGCAGAGAACGGGGACAGGGGGCTGGTGGCTACACCTTC
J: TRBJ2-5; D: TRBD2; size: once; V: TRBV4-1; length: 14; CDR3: CASSQEVGGETQYF; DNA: TGCGCCAGCAGCCAAGAAGTGGGAGGGGAGACCCAGTACTTC
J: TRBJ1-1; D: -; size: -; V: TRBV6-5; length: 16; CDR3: CASSYESVTVGTEAFF; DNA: TGTGCCAGCAGTTACGAGTCCGTGACAGTAGGCACTGAAGCTTTCTTT
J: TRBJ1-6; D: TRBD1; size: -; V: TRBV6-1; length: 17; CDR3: CASSEILGAGGRSPLHF; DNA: TGTGCCAGCAGTGAAATTCTAGGGGCAGGGGGTAGATCACCCCTCCACTTT
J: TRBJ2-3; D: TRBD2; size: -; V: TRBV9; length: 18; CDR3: CASSVDLGGGGPTDTQYF; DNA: TGTGCCAGCAGCGTAGACCTGGGGGGCGGGGGGCCCACAGATACGCAGTATTTT
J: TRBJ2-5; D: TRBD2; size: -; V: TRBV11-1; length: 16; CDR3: CASSLRGLAGAETQYF; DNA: TGTGCCAGCAGCTTACGGGGGCTAGCGGGAGCAGAGACCCAGTACTTC
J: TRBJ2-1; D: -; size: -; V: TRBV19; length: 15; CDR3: CASSIVPGLPNEQFF; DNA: TGTGCCAGTAGTATAGTCCCAGGGCTCCCGAATGAGCAGTTCTTC
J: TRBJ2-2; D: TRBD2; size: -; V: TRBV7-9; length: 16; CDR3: CASSLVAGGPGGELFF; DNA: TGTGCCAGCAGCTTAGTAGCGGGAGGGCCCGGCGGGGAGCTGTTTTTT
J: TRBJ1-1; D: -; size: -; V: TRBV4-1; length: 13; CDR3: CASSQDGWEGAFF; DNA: TGCGCCAGCAGCCAAGATGGATGGGAGGGGGCTTTCTTT
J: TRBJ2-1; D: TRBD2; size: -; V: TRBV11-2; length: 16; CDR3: CASSLEGGSSYNEQFF; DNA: TGTGCCAGCAGCTTAGAGGGGGGGAGCTCCTACAATGAGCAGTTCTTC
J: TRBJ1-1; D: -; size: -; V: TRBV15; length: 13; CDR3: CATRGDLNTEAFF; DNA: TGTGCCACCCGGGGGGACCTGAACACTGAAGCTTTCTTT
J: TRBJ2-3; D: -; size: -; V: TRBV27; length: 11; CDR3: CASTSTDTQYF; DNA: TGTGCCAGCACAAGCACAGATACGCAGTATTTT
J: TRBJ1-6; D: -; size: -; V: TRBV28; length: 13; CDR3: CASSSSNTSPLHF; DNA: TGTGCCAGCAGTTCCAGTAACACCTCACCCCTCCACTTT
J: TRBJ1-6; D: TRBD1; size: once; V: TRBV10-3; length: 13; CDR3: CAISRDSNSPLHF; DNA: TGTGCCATCTCCCGGGACAGTAATTCACCCCTCCACTTT
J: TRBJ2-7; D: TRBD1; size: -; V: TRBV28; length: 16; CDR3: CASSFYRDRPSYEQYF; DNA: TGTGCCAGCAGTTTTTACCGGGACAGGCCCTCCTACGAGCAGTACTTC
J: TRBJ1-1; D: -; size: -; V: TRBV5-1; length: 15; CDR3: CASSLIGGGRTEAFF; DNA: TGCGCCAGCAGCTTGATCGGGGGCGGGAGGACTGAAGCTTTCTTT
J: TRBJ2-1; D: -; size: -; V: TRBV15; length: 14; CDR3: CATSGGGTYNEQFF; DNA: TGTGCCACCAGCGGCGGCGGGACCTACAATGAGCAGTTCTTC
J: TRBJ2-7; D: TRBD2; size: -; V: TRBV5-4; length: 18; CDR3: CASSGPGTSGSPRYEQYF; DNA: TGTGCCAGCAGCGGTCCCGGGACTAGCGGGAGCCCTCGCTACGAGCAGTACTTC
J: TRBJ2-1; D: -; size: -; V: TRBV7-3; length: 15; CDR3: CASSLTAGRYNEQFF; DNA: TGTGCCAGCAGCTTAACGGCGGGACGGTACAATGAGCAGTTCTTC
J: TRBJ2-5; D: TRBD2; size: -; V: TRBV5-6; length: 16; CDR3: CASSLGTSGIQETQYF; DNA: TGTGCCAGCAGCTTGGGGACTAGCGGGATACAAGAGACCCAGTACTTC
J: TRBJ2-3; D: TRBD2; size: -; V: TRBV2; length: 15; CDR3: CAALKRESSPDTQYF; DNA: TGTGCCGCACTGAAGCGGGAGTCGTCCCCAGATACGCAGTATTTT
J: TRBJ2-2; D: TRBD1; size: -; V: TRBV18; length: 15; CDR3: CASSPGTVNTGELFF; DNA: TGTGCCAGCTCACCAGGGACAGTGAACACCGGGGAGCTGTTTTTT
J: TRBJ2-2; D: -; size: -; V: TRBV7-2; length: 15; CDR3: CASSLRHLNTGELFF; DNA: TGTGCCAGCAGCTTAAGACACCTGAACACCGGGGAGCTGTTTTTT
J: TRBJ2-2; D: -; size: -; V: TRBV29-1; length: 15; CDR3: CSVVKGESVTGELFF; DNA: TGCAGCGTAGTCAAAGGAGAAAGCGTAACCGGGGAGCTGTTTTTT
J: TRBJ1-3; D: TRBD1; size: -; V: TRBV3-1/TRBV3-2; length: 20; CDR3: CASSQAGGYRGQFSGNTIYF; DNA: TGTGCCAGCAGCCAAGCTGGGGGTTACAGGGGGCAATTCTCTGGAAACACCATATATTTT
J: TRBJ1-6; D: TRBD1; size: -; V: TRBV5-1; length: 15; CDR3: CASSLEGQGVSPLHF; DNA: TGCGCCAGCAGCCTAGAGGGACAGGGAGTTTCACCCCTCCACTTT
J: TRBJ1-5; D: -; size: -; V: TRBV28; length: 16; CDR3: CASSRGSLNSNQPQHF; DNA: TGTGCCAGCAGTAGGGGCAGTCTAAATAGCAATCAGCCCCAGCATTTT